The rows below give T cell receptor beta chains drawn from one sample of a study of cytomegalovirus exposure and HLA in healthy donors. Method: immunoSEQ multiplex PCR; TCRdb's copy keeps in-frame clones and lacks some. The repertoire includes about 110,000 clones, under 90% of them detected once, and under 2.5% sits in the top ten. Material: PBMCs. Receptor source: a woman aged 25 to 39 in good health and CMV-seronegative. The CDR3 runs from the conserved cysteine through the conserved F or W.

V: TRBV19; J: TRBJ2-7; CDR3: CASSIGRADYEQYF
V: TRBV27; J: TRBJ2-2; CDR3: CASSSPGSSGRNTGELFF
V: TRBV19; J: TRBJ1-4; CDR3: CASSSTAERNEKLFF
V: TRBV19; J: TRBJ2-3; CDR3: CASSIGQLTDTQYF
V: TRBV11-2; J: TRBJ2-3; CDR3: CASSLVNAFSTDTQYF
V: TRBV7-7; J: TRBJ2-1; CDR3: CASSLNAGRAGNEQFF
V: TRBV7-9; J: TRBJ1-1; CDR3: CASSLAGNTEAFF
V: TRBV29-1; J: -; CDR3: CSVEGQGRYEQYF
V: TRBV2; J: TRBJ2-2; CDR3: CASSTSGSAGELFF
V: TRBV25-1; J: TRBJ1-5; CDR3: CASSPGSQPQHF
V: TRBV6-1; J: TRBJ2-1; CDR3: CASRLAGSYNEQFF
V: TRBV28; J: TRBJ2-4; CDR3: CASSLTSGTGLNIQYF
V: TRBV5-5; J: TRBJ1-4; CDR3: CASSVWQANNEKLFF
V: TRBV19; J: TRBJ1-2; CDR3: CASSLGQYYGYTF
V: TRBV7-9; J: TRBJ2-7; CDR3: CASSPRGNYEQYF
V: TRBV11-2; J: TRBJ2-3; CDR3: CASSLVAGWTDTQYF
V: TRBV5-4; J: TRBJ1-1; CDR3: CASSLVPGGTNTEAFF
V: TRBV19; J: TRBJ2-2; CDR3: CASSIDHRVGYIGELFF
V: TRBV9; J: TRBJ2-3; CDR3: CASSLGLAEDTQYF
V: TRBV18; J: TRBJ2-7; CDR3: CASSPDRSSYEQYF
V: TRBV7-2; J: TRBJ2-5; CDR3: CASSLVVTQETQYF
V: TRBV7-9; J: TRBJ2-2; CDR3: CASSLKREGHPTGELFF
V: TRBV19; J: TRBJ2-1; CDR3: CASSGGAGKGPYNEQFF
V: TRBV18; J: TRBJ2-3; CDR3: CASQRLALIGDTQYF
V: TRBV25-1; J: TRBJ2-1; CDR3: CASREGLARFF
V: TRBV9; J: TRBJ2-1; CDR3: CASSPGVYEQFF
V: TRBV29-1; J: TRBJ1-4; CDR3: CSADGGNEKLFF
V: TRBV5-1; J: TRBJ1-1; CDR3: CASSMGQAAGTEAFF
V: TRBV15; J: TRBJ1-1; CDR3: CATSRDLPTTRSEAFF
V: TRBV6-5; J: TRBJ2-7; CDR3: CASREGQTLLDEQYF
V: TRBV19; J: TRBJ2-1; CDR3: CASTPEVNYNEQFF
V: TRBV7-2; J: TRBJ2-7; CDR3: CASSPQAYEQYF
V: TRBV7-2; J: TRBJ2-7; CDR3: CASSSTSGSPNEQYF
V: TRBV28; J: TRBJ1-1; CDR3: CASSFMYTEAFF
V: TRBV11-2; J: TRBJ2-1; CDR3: CASSSRKPGLLNNEQFF
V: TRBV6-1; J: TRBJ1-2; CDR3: CASSVGWGDGYTF
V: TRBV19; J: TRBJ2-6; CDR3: CASSTGGPAGANVLTF
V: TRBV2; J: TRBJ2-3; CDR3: CASTSSDTQYF
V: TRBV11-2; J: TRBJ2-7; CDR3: CASSLLGELTYEQYF
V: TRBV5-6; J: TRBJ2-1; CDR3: CASSSTSPYNEQFF
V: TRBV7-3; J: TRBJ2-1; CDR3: CASSFVRGTEQFF
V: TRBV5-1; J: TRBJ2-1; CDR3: CASSLGGTSGGHEQFF
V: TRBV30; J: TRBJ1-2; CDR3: CAWMADRGDYGYTF
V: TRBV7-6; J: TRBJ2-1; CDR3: CASSLPRTSGEQFF
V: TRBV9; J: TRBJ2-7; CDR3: CASSLGWGAYEQYF
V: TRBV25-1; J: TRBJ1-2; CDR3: CASSEWEGGSDGYTF
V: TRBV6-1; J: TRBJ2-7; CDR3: CASSEEAGGPSEQYF
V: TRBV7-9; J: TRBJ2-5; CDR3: CASGALAAIFPLQETQYF
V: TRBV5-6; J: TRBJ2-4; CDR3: CASRSTGFSKNIQYF
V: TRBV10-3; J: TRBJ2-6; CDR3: CAISATGTLSGANVLTF
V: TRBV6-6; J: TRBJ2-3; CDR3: CASSYGGSGYTDTQYF
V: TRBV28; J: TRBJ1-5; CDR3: CASSFRGLRKNQPQHF
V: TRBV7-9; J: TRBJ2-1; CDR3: CASSLVLASYNEQFF
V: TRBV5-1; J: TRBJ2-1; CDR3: CASSDVAGGNEQFF
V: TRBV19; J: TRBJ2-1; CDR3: CASSSYTEVNEQFF
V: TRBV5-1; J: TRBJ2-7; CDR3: CASSMRADEQYF